Listed below are T cell receptor beta chains from one sample, sequenced in a study of cytomegalovirus exposure and HLA in healthy donors. The protocol was immunoSEQ multiplex PCR, while the TCRdb copy is restricted to in-frame clones and leaves out a portion. The table has 150,000 to 200,000 clones, around 80% seen once; the top ten hold 1.5%. Sample: PBMCs. These receptors were collected from a man aged 40-50 years in good health and CMV-seronegative. CDR3s include the opening cysteine and the closing phenylalanine or tryptophan. A D gene is named only where the DNA matches it firmly. The listing skips clone size in some rows; elsewhere it reads once, few, many or a size class.

>TRBJ2-7|.|TRBV2|.
TGTGCCAGCAGTGATTCTGGGAGCTCCTACGAGCAGTACTTC
CASSDSGSSYEQYF
>TRBJ1-2|TRBD1|TRBV6-5|few
TGTGCCAGCTCCATTAGGGACAGAAACTATGGCTACACCTTC
CASSIRDRNYGYTF
>TRBJ2-5|.|TRBV28|.
TGTGCCAGCAGGTCAGGGGTAGAGACCCAGTACTTC
CASRSGVETQYF
>TRBJ1-5|.|TRBV7-2|once
TGTGCCAGCAGCTTCATCGGGGGGGCAAATCAGCCCCAGCATTTT
CASSFIGGANQPQHF
>TRBJ1-5|.|TRBV5-6|.
TGTGCCAGCAGCTGGTACGACACAGGAAGCAATCAGCCCCAGCATTTT
CASSWYDTGSNQPQHF
>TRBJ1-1|.|TRBV25-1|few
TGTGCCAGCACCCTCCCTGGGAGGAAAGGGGTCACTGAAGCTTTCTTT
CASTLPGRKGVTEAFF
>TRBJ2-7|TRBD2|TRBV7-9|.
TGTGCCAGCAGCGTCGGACTAGTGACAGTGACCCCCTACGAGCAGTACTTC
CASSVGLVTVTPYEQYF
>TRBJ2-3|.|TRBV2|.
TGTGCCAGCAGTGAGGACAGCAGTAGCACAGATACGCAGTATTTT
CASSEDSSSTDTQYF
>TRBJ2-2|TRBD1|TRBV19|.
TGTGCCAGTAGGGGACAGGGGACCGGGGAGCTGTTTTTT
CASRGQGTGELFF
>TRBJ2-3|.|TRBV9|.
TGTGCCAGCAGCGTAGGTGGTAGGGGTACAGATACGCAGTATTTT
CASSVGGRGTDTQYF
>TRBJ2-7|.|TRBV11-3|.
TGTGCCAGCAGCCTCGTAGGGGTGATCTCCTACGAGCAGTACTTC
CASSLVGVISYEQYF
>TRBJ1-1|.|TRBV6-1|.
TGTGCCAGCAGTGAAGACAGGGTAGTAGGGACTGAAGCTTTCTTT
CASSEDRVVGTEAFF
>TRBJ2-1|.|TRBV15|.
TGTGCCACCAGCAGGGCCCGCGGTACCTACAATGAGCAGTTCTTC
CATSRARGTYNEQFF
>TRBJ1-2|TRBD1|TRBV7-2|.
TGCGCTAGCTGGGGGCAGGGGGTTCATAACTATGGCTACACCTTC
CASWGQGVHNYGYTF
>TRBJ1-2|TRBD1|TRBV6-8|.
TGTGCCAGCAGTCCTCAGGGGGTTCGAAATGGCTACACCTTC
CASSPQGVRNGYTF
>TRBJ2-1|.|TRBV4-2|.
TGTGCCAGCAGCCAAGAGGCAGAACTCGGGACTCCAAAGATCTTC
CASSQEAELGTPKIF
>TRBJ1-6|.|TRBV19|.
TGTGCCAGTAGTATAGAAGGGAGTAATTCACCCCTCCACTTT
CASSIEGSNSPLHF
>TRBJ1-1|TRBD1|TRBV7-9|once
TGTGCCAGCAGCTCCCCGAATAGACAGGGGAGGTTCACTGAAGCTTTCTTT
CASSSPNRQGRFTEAFF
>TRBJ2-7|TRBD2|TRBV11-2|.
TGTGCCAGCAGCTATGGGACTAGCGGGAGGTCTGGGAGCTCCTACGAGCAGTACTTC
CASSYGTSGRSGSSYEQYF
>TRBJ2-1|TRBD2|TRBV28|once
TGTGCCAGCAGCTTCCTGGCGGGAGGTTCGGGGAATGAGCAGTTCTTC
CASSFLAGGSGNEQFF
>TRBJ1-1|.|TRBV19|.
TGTGCCAGTAGTATGGGGGGTTGGACTGAAGCTTTCTTT
CASSMGGWTEAFF
>TRBJ1-5|TRBD1|TRBV7-2|.
TGTGCCAGCAGCCTGGACAGGGGAAATCAGCCCCAGCATTTT
CASSLDRGNQPQHF
>TRBJ2-7|.|TRBV6-7|.
TGTGCCAGCAGTTACTCGAACAGGCGCTACGAGCAGTACTTC
CASSYSNRRYEQYF
>TRBJ1-2|TRBD1|TRBV5-8|.
TGTGCCAGCAGCTGGACAGGCCCGGGCCTCTACACCTTC
CASSWTGPGLYTF
>TRBJ2-4|TRBD2|TRBV4-3|few
TGCGCCAGCAGCCACGTGAGCGGGGGGGAAAACATTCAGTACTTC
CASSHVSGGENIQYF
>TRBJ2-7|TRBD2|TRBV30|.
TGTGCCTGGAGTCTTCCGAGGAGCGGGAGGGCCGGCTCCTACGAGCAGTACTTC
CAWSLPRSGRAGSYEQYF
>TRBJ1-1|.|TRBV6-5|.
TGTGCCAGCAGTGGAAGGCAGGGGACTGAAGCTTTCTTT
CASSGRQGTEAFF
>TRBJ2-7|TRBD1|TRBV7-2|.
TGTGCCAGCAGCTTAGCGACAGGGGGAGCCTACGAGCAGTACTTC
CASSLATGGAYEQYF
>TRBJ1-2|.|TRBV27|.
TGTGCCAGCAGTTTATCAGCGGGGGGGAGTGGCTACACCTTC
CASSLSAGGSGYTF
>TRBJ1-2|.|TRBV2|.
TGTGCCAGCAGTGAAACTAGCTGGGGGGGTTTAGCTAACTATGGCTACACCTTC
CASSETSWGGLANYGYTF
>TRBJ2-5|.|TRBV29-1|.
TGCAGCGTTGAATATCTGGGGGCAGGGGAGACCCAGTACTTC
CSVEYLGAGETQYF
>TRBJ2-7|.|TRBV4-2|.
TGTGCCAGCAGCCCGGCAAAACAGGGCTACGAGCAGTACTTC
CASSPAKQGYEQYF
>TRBJ2-1|.|TRBV4-2|.
TGTGCCAGCAGCCAAGAGACCGGGCTAGCGAGCTCCTACAATGAGCAGTTCTTC
CASSQETGLASSYNEQFF
>TRBJ2-6|.|TRBV7-3|.
TGTGCCAGCAGAGCAGGGGGGTCTGGGGCCAACGTCCTGACTTTC
CASRAGGSGANVLTF
>TRBJ2-1|TRBD2|TRBV7-3|.
TGTGCCAGCAGCACAGGACTAGCGGGAGTAGGTGAGCAGTTCTTC
CASSTGLAGVGEQFF
>TRBJ1-2|.|TRBV11-2|.
TGTGCCAGCAGCCGCTTGGACAGAGGGGCTAACTATGGCTACACCTTC
CASSRLDRGANYGYTF
>TRBJ2-1|TRBD2|TRBV14|.
TGTGCCAGCAGCCGGCCGGGACTAGCGGTTAATGAGCAGTTCTTC
CASSRPGLAVNEQFF
>TRBJ1-2|TRBD1|TRBV5-6|.
TGTGCCAGTAGCCTGAGGACAGGGTCGATTGTAGGCTACACCTTC
CASSLRTGSIVGYTF
>TRBJ1-2|TRBD1|TRBV5-4|.
TGTGCCAGCATTCGATTCGGAGCAGGGGGCGGAAGCTATGGCTACACCTTC
CASIRFGAGGGSYGYTF
>TRBJ2-7|.|TRBV6-5|.
TGTGCCAGCAGTTACGTCAGGGGCGAGCAGTACTTC
CASSYVRGEQYF
>TRBJ1-6|TRBD1|TRBV7-8|.
TGTGCCAGCAGCTTAGCCGGGACAGCGTATAATTCACCCCTCCACTTT
CASSLAGTAYNSPLHF
>TRBJ2-2|.|TRBV5-4|.
TGTGCCAGCAGCTTGGCCGGGAAACGTACCGGGGAGCTGTTTTTT
CASSLAGKRTGELFF